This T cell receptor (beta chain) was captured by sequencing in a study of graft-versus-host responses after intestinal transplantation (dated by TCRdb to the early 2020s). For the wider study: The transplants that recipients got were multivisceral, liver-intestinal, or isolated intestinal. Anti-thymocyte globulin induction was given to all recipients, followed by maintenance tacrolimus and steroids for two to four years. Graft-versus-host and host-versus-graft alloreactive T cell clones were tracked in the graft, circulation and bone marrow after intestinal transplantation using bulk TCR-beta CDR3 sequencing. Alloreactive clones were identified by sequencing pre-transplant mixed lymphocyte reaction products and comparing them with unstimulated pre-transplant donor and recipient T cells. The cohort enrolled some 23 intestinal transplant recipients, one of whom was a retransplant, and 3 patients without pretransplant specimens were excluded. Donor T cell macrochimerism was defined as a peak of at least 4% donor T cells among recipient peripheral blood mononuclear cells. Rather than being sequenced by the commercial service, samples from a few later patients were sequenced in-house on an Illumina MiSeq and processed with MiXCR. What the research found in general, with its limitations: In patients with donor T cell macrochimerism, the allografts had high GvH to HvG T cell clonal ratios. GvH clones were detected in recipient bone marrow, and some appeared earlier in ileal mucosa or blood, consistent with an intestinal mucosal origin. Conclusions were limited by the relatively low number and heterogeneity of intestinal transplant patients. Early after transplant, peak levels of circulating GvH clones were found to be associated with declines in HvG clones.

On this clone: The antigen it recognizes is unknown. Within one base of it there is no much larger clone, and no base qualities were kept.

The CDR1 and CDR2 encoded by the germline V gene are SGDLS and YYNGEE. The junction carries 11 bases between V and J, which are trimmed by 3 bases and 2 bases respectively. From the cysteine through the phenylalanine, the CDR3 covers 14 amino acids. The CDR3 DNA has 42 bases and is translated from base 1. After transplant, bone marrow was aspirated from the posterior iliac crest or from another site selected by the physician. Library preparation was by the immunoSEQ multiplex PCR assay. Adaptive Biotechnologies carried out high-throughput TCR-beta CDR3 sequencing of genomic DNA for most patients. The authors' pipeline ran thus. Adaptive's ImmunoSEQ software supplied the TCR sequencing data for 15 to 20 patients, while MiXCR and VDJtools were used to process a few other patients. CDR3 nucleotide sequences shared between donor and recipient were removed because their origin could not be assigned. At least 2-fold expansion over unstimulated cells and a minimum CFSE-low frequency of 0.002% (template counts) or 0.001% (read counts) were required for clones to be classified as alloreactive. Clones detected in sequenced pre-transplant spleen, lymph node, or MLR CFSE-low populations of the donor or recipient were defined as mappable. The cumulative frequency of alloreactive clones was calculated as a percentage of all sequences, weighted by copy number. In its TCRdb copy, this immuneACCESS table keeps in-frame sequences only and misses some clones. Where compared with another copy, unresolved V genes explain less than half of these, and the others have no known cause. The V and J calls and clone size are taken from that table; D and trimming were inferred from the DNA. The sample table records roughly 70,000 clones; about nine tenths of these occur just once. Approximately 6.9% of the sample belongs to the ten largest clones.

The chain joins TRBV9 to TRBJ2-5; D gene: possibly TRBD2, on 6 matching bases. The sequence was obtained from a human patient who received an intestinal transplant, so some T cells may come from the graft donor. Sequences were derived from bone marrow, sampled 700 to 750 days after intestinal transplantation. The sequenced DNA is TGTGCCAGCAGCGCATGGGACTCTCAAGAGACCCAGTACTTC. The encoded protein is CASSAWDSQETQYF.